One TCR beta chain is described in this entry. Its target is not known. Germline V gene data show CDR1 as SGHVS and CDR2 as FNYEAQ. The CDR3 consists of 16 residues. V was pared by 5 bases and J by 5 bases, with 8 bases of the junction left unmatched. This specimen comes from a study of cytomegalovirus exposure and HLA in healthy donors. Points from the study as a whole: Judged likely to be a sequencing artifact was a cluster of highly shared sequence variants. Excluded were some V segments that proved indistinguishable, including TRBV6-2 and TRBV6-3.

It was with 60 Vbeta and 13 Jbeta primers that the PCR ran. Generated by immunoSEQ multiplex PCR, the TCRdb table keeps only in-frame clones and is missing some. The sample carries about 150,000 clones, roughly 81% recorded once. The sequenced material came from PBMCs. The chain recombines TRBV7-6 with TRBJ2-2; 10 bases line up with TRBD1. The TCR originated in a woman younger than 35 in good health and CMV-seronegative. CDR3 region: CASSPRGGQGTGELFF. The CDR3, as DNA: TGTGCCAGCAGCCCCCGGGGGGGACAGGGGACCGGGGAGCTGTTTTTT.